The source of this T cell receptor (beta chain) is a study of control samples from healthy donors and cancer patients. Data came from immunoSEQ multiplex PCR; TCRdb stores just in-frame clones and leaves some out. The data show about 51,000 clones, with roughly 80% seen just once and 10% held by the top ten. The receptor comes from a man between 65 and 80 years old in good health. Sequencing was done on a sample of blood.

DNA for the CDR3: TGTGCCAGCAGTTTCTATGCAGGGTCCTACGAGCAGTACTTC. This encodes CASSFYAGSYEQYF. This chain joins TRBV28 and TRBJ2-7; weak D call: TRBD1 (5 bases). The V gene's germline CDR1 is MDHEN and CDR2 SYDVKM. There are 14 residues in the CDR3. Trimming left V 3 bases short and J 1 base short, with 10 bases between. Filled out from reference TRBV28 and TRBJ2-7, the complete variable domain reads DVKVTQSSRYLVKRTGEKVFLECVQDMDHENMFWYRQDPGLGLRLIYFSYDVKMKEKGDIPEGYSVSREKKERFSLILESASTNQTSMYLCASSFYAGSYEQYFGPGTRLTVT.